These 17 T cell receptor beta chains came from one sample sequenced in a study of cytomegalovirus exposure and HLA in healthy donors. Primers included in the PCR were 60 Vbeta and 13 Jbeta primers. TCRdb's copy holds only in-frame clones and misses some; the assay was immunoSEQ multiplex PCR. Of 150,000 to 160,000 clones listed, about four fifths are singletons. The sequenced sample consisted of PBMCs. Source of these receptors: a man aged 18 to 29 in good health and CMV-seronegative.

A few counts support this clone. The chain employs TRBV11-1 and TRBJ1-1; 12 bases fit TRBD1. Germline V lookup: CDR1 SGHAT, CDR2 FQDESV (reference sequence). J lost 4 bases, V lost 6 bases, and 12 bases had no gene match. This CDR3 has 17 residues. The CDR3 region has the DNA TGTGCCAGCAGTTATACCGGGACAGGGGGCCTTGTCACTGAAGCTTTCTTT. Encoded protein: CASSYTGTGGLVTEAFF.

This clone was counted a few times. The genes are TRBV5-1 and TRBJ1-2; the D gene is possibly TRBD1 (6 bases). The CDR3 has 15 residues. Germline CDR1 reads SGHRS; CDR2 reads YFSETQ. The V and J ends lost 0 bases and 8 bases respectively, with 17 bases between them. The CDR3 region has the DNA TGCGCCAGCAGCTTGGAAGGGGGGGCGGCTCGCGGCTACACCTTC. Translated: CASSLEGGAARGYTF.

This clone came up once. The CDR3 nucleotides are TGTGCTAGTGGTTTGGGGGGATATGGGCAGGGGATCGACGAGCAGTACTTC. Translation: CASGLGGYGQGIDEQYF. The gene calls are TRBV12-5 and TRBJ2-7, with a tentative D call TRBD1 (6 bases). Germline V CDR1 and CDR2: LGHNT, FRNRAP. Trimming cost V 1 base and J 5 bases, with 21 bases left between them. This CDR3 region has 17 residues.

This clone has more than one count but fewer than ten. This rearrangement joins TRBV6-5 to TRBJ1-4; TRBD1 aligns across 10 bases. With 7 bases clipped from V and 8 bases from J, the junction kept 10 bases outside the gene matches. Germline assignment: CDR1 MNHEY and CDR2 SVGAGI. The CDR3 has 15 residues. This CDR3 reads CASNPRQGALEKLFF. The CDR3 DNA follows: TGTGCCAGCAACCCCAGACAGGGGGCGTTGGAAAAACTGTTTTTT.

The CDR3 sequence is CASSFERVPQETQYF. As DNA, the CDR3 is TGTGCCAGCAGTTTTGAGCGGGTCCCCCAAGAGACCCAGTACTTC. The genes are TRBV2 and TRBJ2-5; weak D call: TRBD2 (6 bases). V lost 5 bases and J 1 base, leaving 14 bases between the germline ends. Germline V gene data show CDR1 as SNHLY and CDR2 as FYNNEI. CDR3 length: 15 residues. The whole variable domain, filled in from reference TRBV2 and TRBJ2-5, reads EPEVTQTPSHQVTQMGQEVILRCVPISNHLYFYWYRQILGQKVEFLVSFYNNEISEKSEIFDDQFSVERPDGSNFTLKIRSTKLEDSAMYFCASSFERVPQETQYFGPGTRLLVL.

The chain joins TRBV19 to TRBJ2-5; 9 nucleotides agree with TRBD1. The assigned J gene may be wrong: the sequence end matches TRBJ2-7 better. CDR3 size: 15 residues. Germline CDR1 reads LNHDA; CDR2 reads SQIVND (reference sequence). The CDR3 loop reads CASSAPDRGLIEQYF. The CDR3 nucleotides are TGTGCCAGTAGTGCACCGGACAGGGGTCTGATCGAGCAGTACTTC.

A single count supports this clone. The genes are TRBV19 and TRBJ2-7; no firm D call. The CDR3 extends over 15 amino acids. Germline V gene data show CDR1 as LNHDA and CDR2 as SQIVND (reference sequence). The V end lost 4 bases, the J end lost 3 bases, and 16 bases lay between the germline ends. Here the CDR3 reads CASSTQVETFYEQYF. CDR3 bases: TGTGCCAGTAGTACCCAGGTTGAGACATTCTACGAGCAGTACTTC.

The chain is built from TRBV6-1 and TRBJ1-1, with 10 positions matching TRBD1. The germline V gene encodes CDR1 MNHNS and CDR2 SASEGT. This CDR3 spans 18 amino acids. The V and J ends lost 4 bases and 4 bases, in that order; junction bases with no gene match: 15. CDR3: CASSAMDRGIHGGTEAFF. The DNA for the CDR3 is TGTGCCAGCAGTGCGATGGACAGGGGGATTCACGGGGGCACTGAAGCTTTCTTT.

Concerning this clone itself: At one boundary the junction diverges from the germline segment, which might be a read error. V usage is TRBV25-1 and J usage is TRBJ2-6; 8 bases align to TRBD1. This CDR3 spans 17 amino acids. Germline loops: CDR1 MGHDK, CDR2 SYGVNS. The CDR3 sequence: CASSPTGASSGANGLTF. CDR3 nucleotide sequence: TGTGCCAGCAGTCCGACAGGGGCGAGCTCTGGGGCCAACGGCCTGACTTTC.

V gene TRBV28 combines with J gene TRBJ1-4; no definite D call. The V gene lost 5 bases and the J gene lost 10 bases, with 17 bases spanning the gap. The CDR3 consists of 14 residues. From germline, CDR1 is MDHEN and CDR2 SYDVKM. The CDR3 DNA is TGTGCCAGCAGTCCCGGTTGGTCTTCAGGAAAACTGTTTTTT. Residues: CASSPGWSSGKLFF.

The rearrangement uses TRBV7-2 and TRBJ2-7; D is possibly TRBD1 (6 bases). Trimming stripped 5 bases from V and 3 bases from J, with 14 bases between. Germline loops: CDR1 SGHTA, CDR2 FQGNSA. The CDR3 runs to 14 residues. CDR3 residues: CASSRHDRNYEQYV. CDR3 bases: TGTGCCAGCAGCCGGCACGACAGGAACTACGAGCAGTACGTC.

The genes are TRBV25-1 and TRBJ2-3; TRBD2 matches at 8 bases. J was trimmed by 0 bases and V by 5 bases; bases with no gene match: 7. CDR3 length equals 16 residues. The germline V gene has CDR1 MGHDK and CDR2 SYGVNS. The CDR3 nucleotides read TGTGCCAGCAGTCCCGGGGGGGACCGGAGCACAGATACGCAGTATTTT. It translates to CASSPGGDRSTDTQYF.

The V gene is TRBV6-1, the J gene TRBJ1-3, with D possibly matching TRBD1 (6 bases). The germline V and J ends were trimmed by 1 base and 3 bases, with 13 bases remaining between them. CDR3 length: 16 residues. Germline CDR1 and CDR2: MNHNS and SASEGT. The DNA of the CDR3 is TGTGCCAGCAGTGAAGAGCCAGGGGCTCATGGAAACACCATATATTTT. This translates into CASSEEPGAHGNTIYF.

The rearrangement joins TRBV19 to TRBJ1-2, with D possibly TRBD1 on 6 matching bases. CDR1 LNHDA and CDR2 SQIVND come from the germline V gene (reference sequence). The CDR3 runs 18 residues. The germline V and J ends were trimmed by 4 bases and 2 bases, with 23 bases remaining between them. CDR3: CASSSAGFLYRDNYGYTF. For the CDR3, the DNA is TGTGCCAGTAGTAGTGCCGGTTTTCTGTACAGGGACAACTATGGCTACACCTTC.

This chain uses TRBV13 with TRBJ2-5; the match to TRBD1 covers 9 bases. In germline, CDR1 is PRHDT, CDR2 FYEKMQ (reference sequence). With V trimmed by 2 bases and J by 4 bases, 5 bases remained unmatched. CDR3 length: 15 amino acids. The CDR3 sequence: CASSLWDRVRETQYF. The CDR3 coding sequence is TGTGCCAGCAGCTTATGGGACAGGGTACGAGAGACCCAGTACTTC.

This clone was seen a handful of times. The rearrangement links TRBV9 to TRBJ2-3; 7 bases are a match to TRBD2. This CDR3 is 15 amino acids long. Germline lookup yields CDR1 SGDLS and CDR2 YYNGEE. J lost 1 base, V lost 1 base, and 3 bases had no gene match. The CDR3 nucleotides are TGTGCCAGCAGCGTATCTAGCGGCCGCACAGATACGCAGTATTTT. Translated, it gives CASSVSSGRTDTQYF.

J is TRBJ2-7 and V is TRBV2; D not certain. Germline V gives CDR1 SNHLY, CDR2 FYNNEI. The length of the CDR3 is 14 residues. V was trimmed by 3 bases and J by 1 base, leaving 10 bases between them. Written as DNA, the CDR3 is TGTGCCAGCAGTGAGGCCAGTCCGTCCTACGAGCAGTACTTC. Encoded protein: CASSEASPSYEQYF. Together with reference TRBV2 and TRBJ2-7, the CDR3 gives the full variable domain: EPEVTQTPSHQVTQMGQEVILRCVPISNHLYFYWYRQILGQKVEFLVSFYNNEISEKSEIFDDQFSVERPDGSNFTLKIRSTKLEDSAMYFCASSEASPSYEQYFGPGTRLTVT.